The clone carrying this T cell receptor beta chain occurred many times. Its antigen is not identified. Diagnosis relied on clinical symptoms, serum thyroxine, TRAb, thyroid ultrasound and orbital computed tomography. This entry belongs to a study of Graves' ophthalmopathy and Graves' hyperthyroidism. From RNA, the CDR3 regions of TCR beta chains were amplified and sequenced. A first-round RT-PCR used HTBI primers, followed by a second-round multiplex PCR. TCRdb called the multiplex PCR reads again in MiXCR, with one record for every CDR3 protein. This table holds 210,000 or so distinct CDR3 sequences, 25% to 35% found once. Findings of the study overall: Most expanded clonotypes from thyroid (those above 0.001 frequency) were also found in blood. Ophthalmopathy versus stable hyperthyroidism: 13-signature model gave around 85% sensitivity, approximately 80% specificity.

This CDR3 spans 16 amino acids. Deletions cut 4 bases from V and 2 bases from J, with 18 bases between. Germline V gene data show CDR1 as SNHLY and CDR2 as FYNNEI. The J gene is TRBJ2-7, the V gene TRBV2; D is possibly TRBD1 or TRBD2 (7 bases each). Material: peripheral blood. The receptor comes from a man aged 50-60 years with Graves' ophthalmopathy. The CDR3 loop is CASSGQRDRPTYEQYF. In DNA, the CDR3 is TGTGCCAGCAGTGGGCAGCGGGACAGACCAACCTACGAGCAGTACTTC.